The entry below describes one TCR beta chain. Trimming at V came to 5 bases and at J to 2 bases, leaving 4 bases not matched to a gene. The CDR3 is made up of 15 amino acids. Germline V CDR1 and CDR2: MNHEY, SMNVEV (reference sequence). Measured with immunoSEQ multiplex PCR; TCRdb has only the in-frame clones, and not every one. Of almost 55,000 clones in the sample, more than 75% were seen once. These data belong to a study of blood T cell repertoires in COVID-19. About the study: PBMCs, B-cell-depleted T cells, or T cells were the source of the cDNA or gDNA that made up the material.

The source of this sequence is a man aged 50 to 59 with active COVID-19. Sample: peripheral blood. This chain uses TRBV27 with TRBJ2-7; TRBD2 matches 12 bases. The CDR3 region is CASSTLAGGTYEQYF. CDR3 sequence (DNA): TGTGCCAGCAGTACGCTAGCGGGAGGGACCTACGAGCAGTACTTC.